This is a list of T cell receptor beta chains from one sample in a study of OX40 agonist ivuxolimab in advanced cancers. The assay was immunoSEQ multiplex PCR, and TCRdb's table has in-frame clones only and misses some. The sample contains 14,000 or so clones, approximately 90% of which appear only once. The specimen comprised CD4+ or CD8+ T cells sorted from blood, sampled in a trial of the OX40 agonist ivuxolimab. These receptors came from an adult with an advanced solid tumor such as melanoma, head and neck, liver or kidney cancer. Both conserved end residues are part of each CDR3. D genes are given only for firm matches. Clone size appears in some rows only: once, few, many, or a class for an expanded clone.

v_gene	j_gene	d_gene	abundance	CDR3aa	CDR3nt
TRBV7-9	TRBJ2-7	TRBD1	.	CASSRDRGSAEYF	TGTGCCAGCAGCCGCGACAGGGGAAGCGCGGAGTACTTC
TRBV5-6	TRBJ2-3	.	.	CASSGGTVDTQYF	TGTGCCAGCAGCGGCGGGACAGTAGATACGCAGTATTTT
TRBV19	TRBJ1-2	TRBD1	.	CAASPQRGPSYGYTF	TGTGCCGCCAGTCCCCAGAGGGGGCCGTCATATGGCTACACCTTC
TRBV7-2	TRBJ2-4	.	.	CASSLRGIQYF	TGTGCCAGCAGCTTACGGGGGATTCAGTACTTC
TRBV5-4	TRBJ1-2	.	.	CASSPQGGENYGYTF	TGTGCCAGCAGCCCGCAGGGAGGTGAGAACTATGGCTACACCTTC
TRBV29-1	TRBJ1-5	.	few	CSLMLDRDGPRNSNQPQHF	TGCAGCTTGATGCTGGACCGGGACGGACCGCGGAATAGCAATCAGCCCCAGCATTTT
TRBV2	TRBJ2-6	.	.	CASTPDRVSGANVLTF	TGTGCCAGCACCCCGGACAGAGTCTCTGGGGCCAACGTCCTGACTTTC
TRBV6-5	TRBJ2-3	TRBD2	.	CASSWSGGATDTQYF	TGTGCCAGCAGTTGGAGCGGGGGGGCCACAGATACGCAGTATTTT
TRBV7-8	TRBJ1-1	TRBD1	.	CASSARGQGSIMNTEAFF	TGTGCCAGCAGCGCCCGGGGACAGGGGTCGATTATGAACACTGAAGCTTTCTTT
TRBV10-2	TRBJ2-5	.	.	CASSRDLQETQYF	TGCGCCAGCAGCAGGGATCTTCAAGAGACCCAGTACTTC
TRBV9	TRBJ2-2	.	.	CASSEGTAGTGELFF	TGTGCCAGCAGCGAGGGGACGGCAGGTACCGGGGAGCTGTTTTTT
TRBV2	TRBJ2-3	TRBD2	few	CASSVTSGGALDTQYF	TGTGCCAGCAGTGTTACTAGCGGGGGGGCCCTGGATACGCAGTATTTT
TRBV7-8	TRBJ1-2	TRBD1	.	CASSLGLGTGGASGYTF	TGTGCCAGCAGCTTAGGTTTAGGGACAGGGGGAGCTTCTGGCTACACCTTC
TRBV5-8	TRBJ1-5	.	once	CASSLGRYNQPQHF	TGTGCCAGTTCACTGGGACGGTACAATCAGCCCCAGCATTTT
TRBV6-1	TRBJ1-1	.	few	CASSDSGRKNTEAFF	TGTGCCAGCAGTGATAGCGGACGGAAGAACACTGAAGCTTTCTTT
TRBV4-1	TRBJ1-1	.	.	CASRSRTVNTEAFF	TGCGCCAGCAGAAGTAGGACGGTGAACACTGAAGCTTTCTTT
TRBV10-1	TRBJ2-2	TRBD1	.	CASSGGQGSTGELFF	TGCGCCAGCAGTGGTGGACAGGGATCCACCGGGGAGCTGTTTTTT
TRBV2	TRBJ1-3	.	.	CASSPGAPRSGNTIYF	TGTGCCAGCAGTCCAGGGGCCCCTCGCTCTGGAAACACCATATATTTT
TRBV5-1	TRBJ1-2	TRBD1	.	CASSLEGQGSTGYTF	TGCGCCAGCAGCTTGGAGGGACAGGGGTCTACGGGCTACACCTTC
TRBV27	TRBJ2-3	.	once	CASILEAGASGTQYF	TGTGCCAGCATCCTGGAGGCAGGGGCCTCGGGGACGCAGTATTTT
TRBV4-3	TRBJ2-7	.	.	CASSPSVGSYEQYF	TGCGCCAGCAGCCCTAGTGTGGGCTCCTACGAGCAGTACTTC
TRBV10-3	TRBJ2-1	TRBD2	.	CAIIWRGGLNEQFF	TGTGCCATCATTTGGCGGGGGGGCTTGAATGAGCAGTTCTTC
TRBV7-2	TRBJ2-2	.	.	CASRTGSPRTGELFF	TGTGCCAGCAGGACCGGGTCCCCGAGGACCGGGGAGCTGTTTTTT
TRBV5-1	TRBJ1-2	.	.	CASSLEGNYGYTF	TGCGCCAGCAGCTTGGAAGGGAACTATGGCTACACCTTC
TRBV5-4	TRBJ2-7	.	.	CASSPSGPTYEQYF	TGTGCCAGCAGCCCCTCGGGACCGACCTACGAGCAGTACTTC
TRBV2	TRBJ2-3	TRBD2	once	CASSPQRGYTDTQYF	TGTGCCAGCAGTCCCCAGCGGGGCTACACAGATACGCAGTATTTT
TRBV9	TRBJ1-4	TRBD1	.	CASSVEPQGGEKLFF	TGTGCCAGCAGCGTAGAGCCCCAGGGGGGTGAAAAACTGTTTTTT
TRBV19	TRBJ2-3	.	.	CATGASETTWGTDTQYF	TGTGCCACCGGGGCGAGCGAGACAACCTGGGGCACAGATACGCAGTATTTT
TRBV6-6	TRBJ2-7	TRBD1	.	CASRTGTYEQYF	TGTGCCAGCAGGACAGGGACCTACGAGCAGTACTTC
TRBV6-5	TRBJ1-1	.	.	CASSYSVRGGSEAFF	TGTGCCAGCAGTTACTCGGTCCGGGGGGGATCTGAAGCTTTCTTT
TRBV19	TRBJ2-7	.	.	CASSQINSYEQYF	TGTGCCAGTAGTCAGATAAACTCCTACGAGCAGTACTTC
TRBV10-3	TRBJ1-2	.	.	CAISESEGYTF	TGTGCCATCAGTGAGTCGGAAGGCTACACCTTC
TRBV25-1	TRBJ2-1	TRBD1	.	CASSTGTGGHNEQFF	TGTGCCAGCAGTACCGGGACAGGGGGCCACAATGAGCAGTTCTTC
TRBV7-3	TRBJ2-1	TRBD2	.	CASSPLGGSSYNEQFF	TGTGCCAGCAGCCCCCTGGGGGGGAGCTCCTACAATGAGCAGTTCTTC
TRBV18	TRBJ1-2	TRBD1	.	CASSPLRSGGPGRYYGYTF	TGTGCCAGCTCACCCCTGAGGTCAGGGGGGCCGGGTAGATACTATGGCTACACCTTC
TRBV2	TRBJ1-5	.	once	CASRADGPRASHF	TGTGCCAGCAGGGCGGACGGCCCGAGGGCCTCGCATTTT
TRBV21-1	TRBJ1-2	.	few	CASSKAGTDTF	TGTGCCAGCAGCAAAGCGGGTACTGACACCTTC
TRBV19	TRBJ2-3	TRBD1	.	CASRPDRGQSRGTDTQYF	TGTGCCAGTAGGCCGGATCGGGGACAGTCGAGGGGCACAGATACGCAGTATTTT
TRBV27	TRBJ1-6	TRBD1	.	CASSRDRDNSPLHF	TGTGCCAGCAGTCGGGACAGAGATAATTCACCCCTCCACTTT
TRBV7-9	TRBJ1-6	.	once	CASSLTGNNSPLHF	TGTGCCAGCAGCTTAACAGGGAACAATTCACCCCTCCACTTT
TRBV5-4	TRBJ2-3	TRBD2	.	CASSPELAGATDTQYF	TGTGCCAGCAGCCCCGAACTAGCGGGGGCCACAGATACGCAGTATTTT
TRBV6-6	TRBJ2-1	.	.	CASSYVRQNYNEQFF	TGTGCCAGCAGTTACGTACGACAGAATTACAATGAGCAGTTCTTC
TRBV6-5	TRBJ1-5	.	once	CASVRGAGQPQHF	TGTGCCAGCGTCCGGGGGGCCGGACAGCCCCAGCATTTT
TRBV5-5	TRBJ1-3	.	once	CASSLMGTDSGNTIYF	TGTGCCAGCAGCTTAATGGGGACTGACTCTGGAAACACCATATATTTT
TRBV6-5	TRBJ1-1	.	.	CASNSVMNTEAFF	TGTGCCAGCAATAGCGTCATGAACACTGAAGCTTTCTTT
TRBV19	TRBJ1-5	.	.	CASSIDVNQPQHF	TGTGCCAGTAGTATAGATGTCAATCAGCCCCAGCATTTT
TRBV4-3	TRBJ1-3	.	.	CASSQDQGNTIYF	TGCGCCAGCAGCCAAGATCAGGGTAACACCATATATTTT
TRBV5-1	TRBJ1-1	TRBD1	few	CASSEPTGGVAEAFF	TGCGCCAGCAGCGAGCCGACAGGGGGAGTGGCTGAAGCTTTCTTT
TRBV21-1	TRBJ2-7	.	.	CASSTRLAGGLANEQYF	TGTGCCAGCAGCACCCGACTAGCGGGGGGGCTCGCGAACGAGCAGTACTTC
TRBV2	TRBJ1-2	.	.	CASREQEHGYTF	TGTGCCAGCAGAGAGCAGGAACATGGCTACACCTTC
TRBV6-1	TRBJ1-2	TRBD1	.	CASSTFQGVVYGYTF	TGTGCCAGCAGTACCTTTCAGGGGGTGGTCTATGGCTACACCTTC